The rows below give T cell receptor beta chains drawn from one sample of a study of blood T cell repertoires in COVID-19. Using immunoSEQ multiplex PCR, the repertoire was profiled, and TCRdb retains in-frame clones only, with some absent. The table records over 200,000 clones, around 90% of them present only once. Material: PBMCs or T cells enriched from blood (not recorded which). Source of these receptors: a man aged 25 to 45 who had recovered from COVID-19. Each CDR3 is given with its conserved first and last residue. D genes are given only for firm matches. Expanded clones are given a class, and other clones once, few, many or no size at all.

v_gene,d_gene,j_gene,abundance,len,CDR3nt,CDR3aa
TRBV29-1,.,TRBJ2-3,.,15,TGCAGCGTTACAGGAGGAGGGTCCGGCACAGATACGCAGTATTTT,CSVTGGGSGTDTQYF
TRBV7-8,TRBD1,TRBJ2-7,.,17,TGTGCCAGCAGCTTACCTACCACAGGGGGAGGCTCCTACGAGCAGTACTTC,CASSLPTTGGGSYEQYF
TRBV3-1/TRBV3-2,.,TRBJ1-1,.,15,TGTGCCAGCAGCCTGACAGTGGAAATGAACACTGAAGCTTTCTTT,CASSLTVEMNTEAFF
TRBV11-2,TRBD2,TRBJ2-7,.,15,TGTGCCAGCAGCCGGACTAGCGGGCAATCTTCCGAGCAGTACTTC,CASSRTSGQSSEQYF
TRBV11-2,TRBD1,TRBJ2-7,.,17,TGTGCCAGCAGCTTAACAGTTGGGACAGGGAAGGGCTACGAGCAGTACTTC,CASSLTVGTGKGYEQYF
TRBV3-1/TRBV3-2,TRBD2,TRBJ2-2,.,14,TGTGCCAGCATAGCCAGCGGGGGGTTAAGGGAGCTGTTTTTT,CASIASGGLRELFF
TRBV9,.,TRBJ1-4,.,15,TGTGCCAGCAGCGTAGGCGGCGGGGAAGGGGAAAAACTGTTTTTT,CASSVGGGEGEKLFF
TRBV14,TRBD1,TRBJ2-2,.,16,TGTGCCAGCAGCCAAACCGAGGACAGGGGCACCGGGGAGCTGTTTTTT,CASSQTEDRGTGELFF
TRBV19,.,TRBJ1-1,.,12,TGTGCCAGCTACCCTGGAACAGGGAGAGCTTTCTTT,CASYPGTGRAFF
TRBV4-2,TRBD1,TRBJ2-5,.,15,TGTGCCAGCAGCCAAGCCACAGGGGGCGCCGAGACCCAGTACTTC,CASSQATGGAETQYF
TRBV5-1,TRBD1,TRBJ2-7,.,13,TGCGCCAGCAGCTTTTGGACAGGCTACGAGCAGTACTTC,CASSFWTGYEQYF
TRBV5-4,TRBD2,TRBJ2-5,.,17,TGTGCCAGCAGCCCAAGGACTAGCGGGAGGGGGGAGGAGACCCAGTACTTC,CASSPRTSGRGEETQYF
TRBV19,.,TRBJ1-1,.,15,TGTGCCAGTAGTCCCCTCCGACAGGCGAACACTGAAGCTTTCTTT,CASSPLRQANTEAFF
TRBV19,.,TRBJ2-3,once,15,TGTGCCAGTAGTCCGGACTACTCTTTCACAGATACGCAGTATTTT,CASSPDYSFTDTQYF
TRBV19,.,TRBJ2-5,.,15,TGTGCCGTCTCTCCCCCCATGGGCAGTGGGGAGACCCAGTACTTC,CAVSPPMGSGETQYF
TRBV5-1,TRBD2,TRBJ2-7,few,16,TGCGCCAGCAGCTTCGGTAGCGGGGGAAGTGTCTACGAGCAGTACTTC,CASSFGSGGSVYEQYF
TRBV4-1,TRBD1,TRBJ1-6,.,17,TGCGCCAGCAGCCAGACAGGGTTTTTGGGACCAAGTTCACCCCTCCACTTT,CASSQTGFLGPSSPLHF
TRBV7-6,TRBD2,TRBJ2-1,.,16,TGTGCCAGCAGCCCAGAGACTAGCGGGAGTACAAATGAGCAGTTCTTC,CASSPETSGSTNEQFF
TRBV11-2,.,TRBJ2-7,.,13,TGTGCCAGCAGCGACCCCCCTAGCTACGAGCAGTACTTC,CASSDPPSYEQYF
TRBV29-1,.,TRBJ2-1,.,14,TGCAGCGGGGCTCCGTCGAGCTCCTACAATGAGCAGTTCTTC,CSGAPSSSYNEQFF
TRBV7-2,.,TRBJ2-5,.,14,TGTGCCAGCAGCTTAGCGTCCCGGCAAGAGACCCAGTACTTC,CASSLASRQETQYF
TRBV5-6,.,TRBJ2-7,.,15,TGTGCCAGCAGCCCTCCCTCAGGTCCGGACTACGAGCAGTACTTC,CASSPPSGPDYEQYF
TRBV2,TRBD2,TRBJ2-7,once,16,TGTGCCAGCAGTGATCCGACGCGGGGGGCGCGTTACGAGCAGTACTTC,CASSDPTRGARYEQYF
TRBV2,TRBD1,TRBJ2-1,.,15,TGTGCCAGCAGTCCAGGACAGGGGGCCTACAATGAGCAGTTCTTC,CASSPGQGAYNEQFF
TRBV5-1,.,TRBJ2-2,.,14,TGCGCCAGCAGCGGCGAAGGGGTGACCGGGGAGCTGTTTTTT,CASSGEGVTGELFF
TRBV5-1,.,TRBJ1-4,few,14,TGCGCCAGCAGCTTCGACAGTACTAATGAAAAACTGTTTTTT,CASSFDSTNEKLFF
TRBV11-2,.,TRBJ2-3,.,15,TGTGCCAGCAGCTTACTGGCTAGCGGCACAGATACGCAGTATTTT,CASSLLASGTDTQYF
TRBV27,.,TRBJ1-5,few,14,TGTGCCAGCAGTCCCAGACTGCCTAATCAGCCCCAGCATTTT,CASSPRLPNQPQHF
TRBV2,TRBD2,TRBJ2-7,.,17,TGTGCCAGCAGTGAAGCGCCCCCTGGGAGGGGCACCTACGAGCAGTACTTC,CASSEAPPGRGTYEQYF
TRBV19,TRBD1,TRBJ1-3,once,18,TGTGCCAGTAGACTCCAAACAGGGGCGACCTATTCTGGAAACACCATATATTTT,CASRLQTGATYSGNTIYF
TRBV7-2,.,TRBJ1-5,.,14,TGTGCCAGCAGCTTAGACCAGGGTGGGCAGCCCCAGCATTTT,CASSLDQGGQPQHF
TRBV5-1,.,TRBJ1-1,.,14,TGCGCCAGCAGCTTGGCCCAGGGAGGCACTGAAGCTTTCTTT,CASSLAQGGTEAFF
TRBV3-1/TRBV3-2,.,TRBJ2-2,.,17,TGTGCCAGCAGCCCGTCTATCGCAGCGGGGAACACCGGGGAGCTGTTTTTT,CASSPSIAAGNTGELFF
TRBV4-1,TRBD2,TRBJ2-4,.,14,TGCGCCAGCAGCGACCCGGGACTAAAAAACATTCAGTACTTC,CASSDPGLKNIQYF
TRBV3-1/TRBV3-2,TRBD2,TRBJ2-7,.,12,TGTGCCAGCAGCCAAGCCGGGAGGGAGCAGTACTTC,CASSQAGREQYF
TRBV7-9,.,TRBJ2-7,.,13,TGTGCCAGCAGCTTAGCTCCTAGCAACGAGCAGTACTTC,CASSLAPSNEQYF
TRBV18,TRBD2,TRBJ2-7,.,15,TGTGCCAGCGCGATTCTAGCGGGGGGACCCTACGAGCAGTACTTC,CASAILAGGPYEQYF
TRBV4-2,.,TRBJ2-3,.,16,TGTGCCAGCAGCCAAGCCGGACGGGGGTCCCCAGATACGCAGTATTTT,CASSQAGRGSPDTQYF
TRBV6-5,.,TRBJ2-1,few,16,TGTGCCAGCAGTTACCCGAGACCAGACTCCTTGTGTGAGCAGTTCTTC,CASSYPRPDSLCEQFF
TRBV9,TRBD1,TRBJ1-4,once,15,TGTGCCAGCAGCGTTAACACAGGGGTTAATGAAAAACTGTTTTTT,CASSVNTGVNEKLFF
TRBV10-3,TRBD2,TRBJ2-1,.,17,TGTGCCATCAGTGATACCCCGGCGGGAGGATCCTACAATGAGCAGTTCTTC,CAISDTPAGGSYNEQFF
TRBV9,TRBD1,TRBJ2-3,.,15,TGTGCCAGCAGCGTAGGGGTGACAGGGAGTAATACGCAGTATTTT,CASSVGVTGSNTQYF
TRBV28,TRBD2,TRBJ2-1,.,15,TGTGCCAGCAGTTTAGGGCTAGCGGGAAACAATGAGCAGTTCTTC,CASSLGLAGNNEQFF
TRBV13,.,TRBJ1-2,.,14,TGTGCCAGCAGCTTAGGCCTTACAGTCGATGGCTACACCTTC,CASSLGLTVDGYTF
TRBV7-3,.,TRBJ2-2,.,14,TGTGCCAGCAGCTTATCGGGTCAAGGCGGGGAGCTGTTTTTT,CASSLSGQGGELFF
TRBV11-2,TRBD2,TRBJ2-7,.,18,TGTGCCAGCAGCTCTCCGGGACTAGCGGGGGCCAGGGCCTACGAGCAGTACTTC,CASSSPGLAGARAYEQYF
TRBV7-3,.,TRBJ2-6,.,14,TGTGCCAGCAGTTTTACAGGGGGGGCCAACGTCCTGACTTTC,CASSFTGGANVLTF